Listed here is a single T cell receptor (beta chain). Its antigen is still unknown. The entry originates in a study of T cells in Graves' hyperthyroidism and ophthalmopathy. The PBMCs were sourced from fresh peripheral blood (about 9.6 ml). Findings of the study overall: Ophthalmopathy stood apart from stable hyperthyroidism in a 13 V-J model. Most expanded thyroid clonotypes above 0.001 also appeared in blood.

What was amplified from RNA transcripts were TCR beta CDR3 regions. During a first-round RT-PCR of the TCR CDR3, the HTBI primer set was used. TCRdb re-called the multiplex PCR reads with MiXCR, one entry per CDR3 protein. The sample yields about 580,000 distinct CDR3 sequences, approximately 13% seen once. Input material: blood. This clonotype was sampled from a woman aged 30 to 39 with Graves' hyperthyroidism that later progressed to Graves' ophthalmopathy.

This chain's CDR3 is CASSRRDGQETQYF. As DNA, the CDR3 is TGTGCCAGCAGCCGCAGGGACGGCCAAGAGACCCAGTACTTC. The V and J genes are TRBV7-2 and TRBJ2-5; tentatively, D is TRBD1 or TRBD2 (5 bases each). Germline loops: CDR1 SGHTA, CDR2 FQGNSA. The CDR3 runs 14 residues. Trimming removed 5 bases at V and 1 base at J, with 11 bases between.